This T cell receptor (beta chain) emerged from a study of blood T cell repertoires in COVID-19 (dated by TCRdb to 2018 to 2021). Background for the entire study: Collaborator samples came from the United States, Italy and Spain and covered acute and convalescent phases of COVID-19. Deeply sampled blood TCRbeta repertoires from subjects exposed to, actively infected with, or recovered from COVID-19 were included in the dataset. Nearly every sample came with metadata listing a de-identified subject ID, COVID-19 status, age in years and sex. The repertoires were released in a freely available public database intended as a resource for research on the immune response to SARS-CoV-2. HLA class I and class II types, where available, came from metadata supplied by the sample provider rather than from assay-based typing. The samples were drawn from two sources: the first 160 participants of the ongoing ImmuneRACE study, and 1,000 to 1,500 subjects contributed by 6 global collaborators. The material from the prospective study consisted of cDNA or gDNA derived from T cells, B-cell-depleted T cells, or PBMCs. Broad study findings and their caveats: Clinical and demographic metadata were provided uncurated, with the amount varying by source and participant.

Each collaborating institution followed its own protocols to collect whole blood in K2EDTA tubes. For TCRbeta analysis, collaborators shipped samples in one of three forms: frozen whole blood, isolated PBMCs, or DNA extracted from either of those sample types. TCRbeta CDR3 regions were amplified from genomic DNA using the immunoSEQ Assay, a bias-controlled multiplex PCR. For the original study's pipeline: Nucleated cell counts per sample were estimated from amplification of reference gene primers within the assay. To quantify the absolute abundance of each unique TCRbeta CDR3 rearrangement, sequence reads were collapsed and filtered. For each sample, productive Simpson clonality was calculated as the square root of Simpson's diversity index over productive rearrangements. TCRdb carries this immuneACCESS record with in-frame sequences only. Its versions omit some clonotypes, under half of them owing to an unresolved V gene in the studies checked, with the rest unexplained. V and J calls and clone size follow that table, whereas D and trimming were derived from the DNA. The sample profile shows over 65,000 clones; 81% of them were found once. The ten largest clones represent over 35% of the sample.

V is pared back by 0 bases and J by 6 bases, with 14 bases lying between the germline termini. CDR1 and CDR2, looked up from the germline V gene (reference sequence), are LGHDT and YNNKEL. The CDR3 starts with the cysteine, ends with the phenylalanine, and has 15 residues. This entry keeps only the CDR3 DNA: 45 bases, framed from base 1. With regard to this clone: The antigen this receptor binds is unknown. There are no base qualities to consult, and no much larger clone falls within one base.

This receptor was identified in a man at least 80 years old with acute or convalescent COVID-19. Sample: peripheral blood. The V and J genes are TRBV3-1 (or the pseudogene TRBV3-2) and TRBJ1-1; matching of 5 bases hints at TRBD1 as the D gene. The CDR3: CASSQDGQGSAEAFF. The DNA is TGTGCCAGCAGCCAAGACGGCCAGGGCTCTGCTGAAGCTTTCTTT.